Following are 7 T cell receptor beta chains from one sample sequenced in a study of shared clonotypes between healthy human individuals (dated by TCRdb to about 2020). The method behind the library was the immunoSEQ multiplex PCR assay. TCRdb retrieved this table from immuneACCESS and kept in-frame rearrangements only. Not all clones are present; in checked studies, unresolved V genes account for under half, and no reason is known for the remainder. Within this sample are about 2 million clones, with roughly 95% of them counted one time only. The top ten hold 0.13% of the sample. Sample: naive CD4+ T cells sorted from blood. Taken with the paper, the label for cell subset or site translates to: CD45RA+ positively selected. The receptors stem from a man aged 18 to 35 in good health.

The rearrangement joins TRBV6-5 to TRBJ2-1; no definite D call. CDR1 MNHEY and CDR2 SVGAGI come from the germline V gene. CDR3 length equals 13 residues. The V end lost 0 bases, the J end lost 9 bases, and 9 bases lay between the germline ends. CDR3 coding DNA: TGTGCCAGCAGTTACTCGAAATGGGGTGAGCAGTTCTTC. Translating it yields CASSYSKWGEQFF.

The chain carries TRBV5-1 and TRBJ2-7; 8 bases agree with TRBD1. Germline CDR1 is SGHRS and CDR2 is YFSETQ. The V and J ends lost 3 bases and 2 bases, in that order; junction bases with no gene match: 7. The CDR3 is 15 amino acids. CDR3 protein: CASSSGTGPTYEQYF. As DNA, the CDR3 is TGCGCCAGCAGCTCCGGGACAGGCCCTACCTACGAGCAGTACTTC.

The V call is TRBV18, the J call TRBJ2-5, with D tentatively TRBD1 (6 bases). Germline V gene sequence: CDR1 KGHSH, CDR2 LQKENI. CDR3 length equals 15 residues. V lost 4 bases and J lost 2, with 14 bases in between. CDR3 coding DNA: TGTGCCAGCTCACAAAACAGGGCCAAACAAGAGACCCAGTACTTC. It translates to CASSQNRAKQETQYF.

The chain couples TRBV4-3 to TRBJ1-1, with D unresolved. CDR1 is LGHNA, CDR2 YSLEER, per germline. The CDR3 has 14 residues. The V gene lost 1 base and the J gene lost 3 bases, with 9 bases spanning the gap. CDR3 in amino acids: CASSQGDRHTEAFF. The CDR3 DNA reads TGCGCCAGCAGCCAAGGGGATCGTCACACTGAAGCTTTCTTT.

This clone was found once. The chain combines TRBV19 with TRBJ2-7; D gene ambiguous. V dropped 6 bases and J dropped 3 bases, with 18 bases sitting between them. Germline lookup yields CDR1 LNHDA and CDR2 SQIVND (reference sequence). There are 15 residues in the CDR3. This CDR3 is CASSISPARLYEQYF. The CDR3 region has the DNA TGTGCCAGTAGCATATCCCCTGCCCGACTCTACGAGCAGTACTTC. Combining the CDR3 with reference TRBV19 and TRBJ2-7 gives the whole variable domain DGGITQSPKYLFRKEGQNVTLSCEQNLNHDAMYWYRQDPGQGLRLIYYSQIVNDFQKGDIAEGYSVSREKKESFPLTVTSAQKNPTAFYLCASSISPARLYEQYFGPGTRLTVT.

This chain uses TRBV18 with TRBJ2-3; 7 bases fit TRBD2. V was pared by 2 bases and J by 5 bases, with 1 base of the junction left unmatched. CDR3 size: 13 residues. CDR1 is KGHSH and CDR2 is LQKENI in the germline V gene. The chain's CDR3 is CASSPAGEDTQYF. CDR3 bases: TGTGCCAGCTCACCAGCGGGAGAAGATACGCAGTATTTT.

The rearrangement joins TRBV30 to TRBJ2-2; 11 positions match TRBD2. Trimming at V came to 5 bases and at J to 6 bases, leaving 2 bases not matched to a gene. Germline-derived CDR1 and CDR2 are GTSNPN and SVGIG (reference sequence). There are 13 residues in the CDR3. The CDR3 DNA reads TGTGCCTGGGCTAGCGGGAGGTCCGGGGAGCTGTTTTTT. This encodes CAWASGRSGELFF.